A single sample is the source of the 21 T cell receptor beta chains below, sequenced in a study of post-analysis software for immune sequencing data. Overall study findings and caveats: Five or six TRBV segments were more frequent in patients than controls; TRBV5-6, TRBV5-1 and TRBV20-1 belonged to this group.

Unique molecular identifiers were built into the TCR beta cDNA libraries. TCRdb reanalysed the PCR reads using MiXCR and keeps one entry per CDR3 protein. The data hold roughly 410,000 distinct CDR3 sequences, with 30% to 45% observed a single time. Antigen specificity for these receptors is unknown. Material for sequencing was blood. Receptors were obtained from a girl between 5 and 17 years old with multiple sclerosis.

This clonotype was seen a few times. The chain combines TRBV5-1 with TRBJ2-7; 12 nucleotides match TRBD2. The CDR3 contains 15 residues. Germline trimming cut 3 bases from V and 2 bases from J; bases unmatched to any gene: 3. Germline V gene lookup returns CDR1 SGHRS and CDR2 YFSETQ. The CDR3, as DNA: TGCGCCAGCAGCTCGACTAGCGGGGGCCCCTACGAGCAGTACTTC. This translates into CASSSTSGGPYEQYF.

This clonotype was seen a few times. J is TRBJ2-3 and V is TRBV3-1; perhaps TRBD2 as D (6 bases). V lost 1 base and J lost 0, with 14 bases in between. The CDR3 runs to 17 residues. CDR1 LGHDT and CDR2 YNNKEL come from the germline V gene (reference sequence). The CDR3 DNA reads TGTGCCAGCAGCCAAGGGGGGGACTCCTCTAGCACAGATACGCAGTATTTT. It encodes CASSQGGDSSSTDTQYF.

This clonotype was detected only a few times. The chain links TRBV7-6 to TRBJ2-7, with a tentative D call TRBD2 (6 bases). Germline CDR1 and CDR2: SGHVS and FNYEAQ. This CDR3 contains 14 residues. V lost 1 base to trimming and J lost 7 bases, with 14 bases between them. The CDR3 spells CASSLEPGLREQYF. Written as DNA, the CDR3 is TGTGCCAGCAGCTTAGAACCGGGACTGAGGGAGCAGTACTTC.

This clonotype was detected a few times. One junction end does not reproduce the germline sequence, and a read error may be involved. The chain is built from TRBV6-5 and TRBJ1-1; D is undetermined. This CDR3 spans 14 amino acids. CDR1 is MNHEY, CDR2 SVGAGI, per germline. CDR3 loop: CASSYRVMNTEVFF. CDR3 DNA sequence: TGTGCCAGCAGTTACAGGGTGATGAACACTGAAGTTTTCTTT.

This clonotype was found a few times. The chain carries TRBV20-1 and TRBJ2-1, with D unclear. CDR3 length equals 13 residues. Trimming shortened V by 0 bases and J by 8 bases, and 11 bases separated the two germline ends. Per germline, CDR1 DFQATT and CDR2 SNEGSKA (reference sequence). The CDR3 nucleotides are TGCAGTGCTAGAGATACCTCTAAGGATGAGCAGTTCTTC. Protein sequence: CSARDTSKDEQFF.

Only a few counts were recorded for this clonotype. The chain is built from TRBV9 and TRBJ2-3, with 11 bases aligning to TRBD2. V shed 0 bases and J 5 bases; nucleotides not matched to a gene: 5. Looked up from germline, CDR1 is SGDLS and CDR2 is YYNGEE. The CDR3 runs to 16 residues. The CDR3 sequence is CASSVVAGGPGDTQYF. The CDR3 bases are TGTGCCAGCAGCGTAGTAGCGGGGGGGCCGGGAGATACGCAGTATTTT.

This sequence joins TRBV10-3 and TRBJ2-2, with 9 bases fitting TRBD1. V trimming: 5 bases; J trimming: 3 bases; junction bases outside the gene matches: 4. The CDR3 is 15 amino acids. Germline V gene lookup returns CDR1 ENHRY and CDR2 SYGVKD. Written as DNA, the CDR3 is TGTGCCATCAGTAGGACAGGGGTCGACACCGGGGAGCTGTTTTTT. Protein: CAISRTGVDTGELFF.

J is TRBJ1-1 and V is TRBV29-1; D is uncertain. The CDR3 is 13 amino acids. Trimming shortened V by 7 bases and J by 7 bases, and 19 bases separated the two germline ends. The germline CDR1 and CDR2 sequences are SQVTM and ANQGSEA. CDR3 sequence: CSARAVDGLEAFF. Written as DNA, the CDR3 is TGCAGCGCCCGAGCAGTAGACGGCCTTGAAGCTTTCTTT.

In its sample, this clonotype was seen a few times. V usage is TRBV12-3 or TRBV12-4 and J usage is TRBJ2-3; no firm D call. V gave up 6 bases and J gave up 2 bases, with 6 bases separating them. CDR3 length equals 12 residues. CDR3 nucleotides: TGTGCCAGCAGACCTCCCACAGATACGCAGTATTTT. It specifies CASRPPTDTQYF.

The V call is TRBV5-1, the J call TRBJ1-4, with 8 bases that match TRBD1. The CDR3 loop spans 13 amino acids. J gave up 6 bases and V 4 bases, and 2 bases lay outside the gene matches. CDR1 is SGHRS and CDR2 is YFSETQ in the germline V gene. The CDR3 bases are TGCGCCAGCAGCCCGACAGGGGATGAAAAACTGTTTTTT. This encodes CASSPTGDEKLFF. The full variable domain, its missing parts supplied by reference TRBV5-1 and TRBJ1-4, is KAGVTQTPRYLIKTRGQQVTLSCSPISGHRSVSWYQQTPGQGLQFLFEYFSETQRNKGNFPGRFSGRQFSNSRSEMNVSTLELGDSALYLCASSPTGDEKLFFGSGTQLSVL.

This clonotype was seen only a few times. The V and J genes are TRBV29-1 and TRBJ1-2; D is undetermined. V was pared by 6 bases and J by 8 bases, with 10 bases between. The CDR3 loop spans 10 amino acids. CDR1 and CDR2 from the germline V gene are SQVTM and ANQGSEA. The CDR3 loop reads CSVEVGGYTF. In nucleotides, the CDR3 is TGCAGCGTCGAGGTCGGGGGCTACACCTTC.

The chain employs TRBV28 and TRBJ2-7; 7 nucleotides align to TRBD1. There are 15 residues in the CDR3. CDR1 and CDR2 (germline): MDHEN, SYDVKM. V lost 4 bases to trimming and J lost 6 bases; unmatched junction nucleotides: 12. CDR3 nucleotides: TGTGCCAGCAGTTCCGAACCGGGACAGAGGATCGAGCAGTACTTC. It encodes CASSSEPGQRIEQYF.

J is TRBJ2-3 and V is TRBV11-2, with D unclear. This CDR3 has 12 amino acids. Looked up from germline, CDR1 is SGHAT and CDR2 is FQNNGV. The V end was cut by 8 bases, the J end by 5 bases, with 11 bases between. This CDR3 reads CASRESGDTQYF. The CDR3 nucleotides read TGTGCCAGCCGAGAGTCAGGAGATACGCAGTATTTT.

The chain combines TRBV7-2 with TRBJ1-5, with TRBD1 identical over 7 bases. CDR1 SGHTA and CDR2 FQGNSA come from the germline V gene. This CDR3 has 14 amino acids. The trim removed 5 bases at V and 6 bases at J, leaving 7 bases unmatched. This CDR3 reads CASSDGTEAQPQHF. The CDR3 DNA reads TGTGCCAGCAGCGATGGGACAGAGGCTCAGCCCCAGCATTTT.

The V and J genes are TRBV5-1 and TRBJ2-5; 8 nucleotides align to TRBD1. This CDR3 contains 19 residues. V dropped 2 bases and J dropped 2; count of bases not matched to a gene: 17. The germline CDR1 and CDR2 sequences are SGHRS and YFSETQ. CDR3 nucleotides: TGCGCCAGCAGCTTCGCCCTGGACAGGGACCTCCCTTTTCAAGAGACCCAGTACTTC. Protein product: CASSFALDRDLPFQETQYF.

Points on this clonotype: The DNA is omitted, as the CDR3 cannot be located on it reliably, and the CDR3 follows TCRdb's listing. The CDR3 reads CASSSSTSGGSDTQYF. The chain recombines TRBV6-6 with TRBJ2-3; no DNA check was done on the table's D call, TRBD2. The CDR3 comprises 16 residues, both ends counted. Germline V gene sequence: CDR1 MNHNY, CDR2 SVGAGI (reference sequence).

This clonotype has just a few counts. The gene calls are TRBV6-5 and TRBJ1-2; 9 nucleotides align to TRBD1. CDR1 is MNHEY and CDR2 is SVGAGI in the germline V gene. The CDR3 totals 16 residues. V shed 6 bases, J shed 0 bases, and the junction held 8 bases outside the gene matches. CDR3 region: CASSKTGGAANYGYTF. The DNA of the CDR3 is TGTGCCAGCAGCAAGACAGGGGGTGCAGCTAACTATGGCTACACCTTC.

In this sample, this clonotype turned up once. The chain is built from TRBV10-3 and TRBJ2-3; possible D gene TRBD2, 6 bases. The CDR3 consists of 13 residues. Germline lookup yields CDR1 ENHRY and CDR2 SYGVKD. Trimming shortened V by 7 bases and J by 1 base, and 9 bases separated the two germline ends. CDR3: CAIMGTRTDTQYF. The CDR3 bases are TGTGCCATCATGGGGACTCGCACAGATACGCAGTATTTT.

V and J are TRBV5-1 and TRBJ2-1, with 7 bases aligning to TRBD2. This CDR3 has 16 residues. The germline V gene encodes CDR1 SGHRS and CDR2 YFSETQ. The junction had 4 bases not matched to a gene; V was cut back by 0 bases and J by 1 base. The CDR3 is CASSLATSLSYNEQFF. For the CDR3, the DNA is TGCGCCAGCAGCTTGGCGACTAGCCTGTCCTACAATGAGCAGTTCTTC. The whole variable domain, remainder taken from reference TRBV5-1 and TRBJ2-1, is KAGVTQTPRYLIKTRGQQVTLSCSPISGHRSVSWYQQTPGQGLQFLFEYFSETQRNKGNFPGRFSGRQFSNSRSEMNVSTLELGDSALYLCASSLATSLSYNEQFFGPGTRLTVL.

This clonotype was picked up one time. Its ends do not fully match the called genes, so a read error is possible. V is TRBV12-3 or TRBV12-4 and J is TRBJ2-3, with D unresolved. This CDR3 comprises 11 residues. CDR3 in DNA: TGTGCCAGCAGTTTCACAGATACGGAGTATTTT. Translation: CASSFTDTEYF.

Written as DNA, the CDR3 is TGTGCCACCGGGCGGGGGCGGGAACAGAACACTGAAGCTTTCTTT. Encoded protein: CATGRGREQNTEAFF. The V gene is TRBV24-1, the J gene TRBJ1-1; possibly TRBD1 for D (6 bases). The CDR3 contains 15 residues. The ends were cut back, 9 bases at V and 1 base at J, with 17 bases in the middle. The V gene's germline CDR1 is KGHDR and CDR2 SFDVKD.